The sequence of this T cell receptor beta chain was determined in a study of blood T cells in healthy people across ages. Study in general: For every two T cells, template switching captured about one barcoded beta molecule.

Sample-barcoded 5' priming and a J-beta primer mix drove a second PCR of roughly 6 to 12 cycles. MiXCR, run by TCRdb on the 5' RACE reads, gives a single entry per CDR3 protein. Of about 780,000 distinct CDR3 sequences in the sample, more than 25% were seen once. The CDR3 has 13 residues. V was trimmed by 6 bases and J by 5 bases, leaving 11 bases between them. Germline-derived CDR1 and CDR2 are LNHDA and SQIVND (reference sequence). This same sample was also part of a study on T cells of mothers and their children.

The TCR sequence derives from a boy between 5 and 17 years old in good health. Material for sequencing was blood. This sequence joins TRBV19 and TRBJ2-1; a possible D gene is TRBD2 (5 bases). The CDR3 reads CASRTGKNNEQFF. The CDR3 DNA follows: TGTGCCAGTAGGACCGGGAAGAACAATGAGCAGTTCTTC.